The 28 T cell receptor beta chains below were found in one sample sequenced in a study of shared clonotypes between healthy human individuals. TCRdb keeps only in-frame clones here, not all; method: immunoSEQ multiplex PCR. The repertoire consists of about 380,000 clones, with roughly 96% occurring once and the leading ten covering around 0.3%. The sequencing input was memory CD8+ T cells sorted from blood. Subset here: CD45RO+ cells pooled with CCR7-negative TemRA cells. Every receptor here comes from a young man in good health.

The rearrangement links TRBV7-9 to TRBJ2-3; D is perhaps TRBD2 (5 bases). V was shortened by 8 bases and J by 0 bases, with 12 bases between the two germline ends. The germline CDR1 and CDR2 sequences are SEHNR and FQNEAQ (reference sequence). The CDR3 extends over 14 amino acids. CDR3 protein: CASLNGISTDTQYF. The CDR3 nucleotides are TGTGCCAGCCTGAACGGGATAAGCACAGATACGCAGTATTTT. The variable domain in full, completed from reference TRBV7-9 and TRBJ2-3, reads DTGVSQNPRHKITKRGQNVTFRCDPISEHNRLYWYRQTLGQGPEFLTYFQNEAQLEKSRLLSDRFSAERPKGSFSTLEIQRTEQGDSAMYLCASLNGISTDTQYFGPGTRLTVL.

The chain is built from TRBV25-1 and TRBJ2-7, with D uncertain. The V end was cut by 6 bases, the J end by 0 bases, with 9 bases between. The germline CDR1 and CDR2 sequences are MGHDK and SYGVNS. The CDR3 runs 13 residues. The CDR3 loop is CASSAADSYEQYF. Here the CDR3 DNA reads TGTGCCAGCAGCGCCGCGGACTCCTACGAGCAGTACTTC.

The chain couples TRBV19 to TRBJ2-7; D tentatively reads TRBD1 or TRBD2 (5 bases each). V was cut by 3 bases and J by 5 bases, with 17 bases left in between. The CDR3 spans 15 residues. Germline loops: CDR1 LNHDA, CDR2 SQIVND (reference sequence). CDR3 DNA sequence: TGTGCCAGTAGTATCGAGGGGCCCATCGGAGACGAGCAGTACTTC. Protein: CASSIEGPIGDEQYF.

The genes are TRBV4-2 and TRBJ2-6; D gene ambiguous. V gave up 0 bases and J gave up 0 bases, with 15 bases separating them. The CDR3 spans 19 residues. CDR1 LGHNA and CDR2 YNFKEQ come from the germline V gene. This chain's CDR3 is CASSQEIHTLNSGANVLTF. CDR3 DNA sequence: TGTGCCAGCAGCCAAGAAATCCACACTTTAAACTCTGGGGCCAACGTCCTGACTTTC.

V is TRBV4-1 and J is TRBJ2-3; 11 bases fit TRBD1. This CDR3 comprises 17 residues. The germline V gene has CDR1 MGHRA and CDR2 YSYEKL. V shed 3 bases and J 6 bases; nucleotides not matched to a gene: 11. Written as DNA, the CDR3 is TGCGCCAGCAGCCAGACTAAGGGACAGGGGGATGGGGATACGCAGTATTTT. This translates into CASSQTKGQGDGDTQYF.

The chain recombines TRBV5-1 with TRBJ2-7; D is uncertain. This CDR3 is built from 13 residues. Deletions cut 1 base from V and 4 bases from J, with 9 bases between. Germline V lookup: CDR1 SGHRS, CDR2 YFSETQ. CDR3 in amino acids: CASSLTKGYEQYF. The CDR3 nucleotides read TGCGCCAGCAGCTTGACAAAGGGTTACGAGCAGTACTTC.

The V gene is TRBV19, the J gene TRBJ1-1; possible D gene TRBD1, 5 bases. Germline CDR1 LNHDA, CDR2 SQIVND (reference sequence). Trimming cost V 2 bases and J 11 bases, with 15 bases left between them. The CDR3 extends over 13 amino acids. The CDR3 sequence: CASSISGGLGAFF. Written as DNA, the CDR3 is TGTGCCAGTAGTATATCCGGGGGTCTGGGTGCTTTCTTT.

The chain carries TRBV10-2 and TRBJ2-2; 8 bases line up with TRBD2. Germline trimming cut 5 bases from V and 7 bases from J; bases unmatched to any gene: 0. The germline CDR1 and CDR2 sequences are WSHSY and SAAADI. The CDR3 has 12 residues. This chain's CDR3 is CASSSGSGELFF. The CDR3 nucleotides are TGCGCCAGCAGTAGCGGGAGCGGGGAGCTGTTTTTT.

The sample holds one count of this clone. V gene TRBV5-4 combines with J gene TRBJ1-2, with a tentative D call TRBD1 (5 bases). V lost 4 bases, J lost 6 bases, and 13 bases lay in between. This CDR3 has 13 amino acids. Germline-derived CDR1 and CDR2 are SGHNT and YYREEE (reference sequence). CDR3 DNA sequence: TGTGCCAGCAGCCCCGGGACCCGGAATGGCTACACCTTC. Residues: CASSPGTRNGYTF. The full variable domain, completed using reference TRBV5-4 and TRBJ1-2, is ETGVTQSPTHLIKTRGQQVTLRCSSQSGHNTVSWYQQALGQGPQFIFQYYREEENGRGNFPPRFSGLQFPNYSSELNVNALELDDSALYLCASSPGTRNGYTFGSGTRLTVV.

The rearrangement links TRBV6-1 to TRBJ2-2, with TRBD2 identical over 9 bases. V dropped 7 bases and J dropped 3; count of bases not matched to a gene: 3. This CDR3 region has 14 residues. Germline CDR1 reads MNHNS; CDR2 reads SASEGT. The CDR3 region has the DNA TGTGCCAGCAAGCTAGCGGGATACACCGGGGAGCTGTTTTTT. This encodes CASKLAGYTGELFF.

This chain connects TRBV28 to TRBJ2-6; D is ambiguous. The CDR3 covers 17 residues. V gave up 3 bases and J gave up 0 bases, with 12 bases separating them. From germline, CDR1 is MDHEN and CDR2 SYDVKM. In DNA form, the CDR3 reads TGTGCCAGCAGTTTTTCGCCAGGATCCTCTGGGGCCAACGTCCTGACTTTC. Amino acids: CASSFSPGSSGANVLTF.

The CDR3 DNA sequence: TGTGCCAGCAGTCCCTTCCCGACTAGCGGGAGGGCGAGTAACACCGGGGAGCTGTTTTTT. This translates into CASSPFPTSGRASNTGELFF. V gene TRBV27 combines with J gene TRBJ2-2, with TRBD2 matching 14 bases. The V and J ends lost 5 bases and 2 bases, in that order; junction bases with no gene match: 13. CDR3 size: 20 residues. CDR1 is MNHEY, CDR2 SMNVEV, per germline (reference sequence).

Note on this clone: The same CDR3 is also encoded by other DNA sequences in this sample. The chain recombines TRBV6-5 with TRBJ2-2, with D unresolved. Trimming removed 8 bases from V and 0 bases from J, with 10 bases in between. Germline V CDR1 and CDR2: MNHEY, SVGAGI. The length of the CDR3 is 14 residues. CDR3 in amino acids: CASSYRANTGELFF. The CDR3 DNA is TGTGCCAGCTCGTATCGGGCGAACACCGGGGAGCTGTTTTTT.

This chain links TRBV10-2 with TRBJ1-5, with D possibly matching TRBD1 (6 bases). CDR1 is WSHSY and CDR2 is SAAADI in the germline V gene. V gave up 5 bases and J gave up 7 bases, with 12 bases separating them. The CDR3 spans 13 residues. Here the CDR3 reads CASSRGQGQPQHF. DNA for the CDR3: TGCGCCAGCAGTCGGGGGCAGGGACAGCCCCAGCATTTT.

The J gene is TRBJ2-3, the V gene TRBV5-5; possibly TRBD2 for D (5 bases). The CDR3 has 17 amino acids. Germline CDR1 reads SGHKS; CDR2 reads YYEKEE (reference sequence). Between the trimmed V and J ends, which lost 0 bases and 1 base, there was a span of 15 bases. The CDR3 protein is CASSLAPAGAGTDTQYF. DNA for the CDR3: TGTGCCAGCAGCTTGGCCCCCGCTGGAGCGGGCACAGATACGCAGTATTTT.

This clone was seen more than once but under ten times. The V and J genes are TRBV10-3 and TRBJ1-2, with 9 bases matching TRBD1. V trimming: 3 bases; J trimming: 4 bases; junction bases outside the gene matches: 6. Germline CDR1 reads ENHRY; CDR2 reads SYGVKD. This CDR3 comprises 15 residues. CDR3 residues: CAISDSGTGSYGYTF. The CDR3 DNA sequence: TGTGCCATCAGTGACTCCGGGACAGGGTCCTATGGCTACACCTTC.

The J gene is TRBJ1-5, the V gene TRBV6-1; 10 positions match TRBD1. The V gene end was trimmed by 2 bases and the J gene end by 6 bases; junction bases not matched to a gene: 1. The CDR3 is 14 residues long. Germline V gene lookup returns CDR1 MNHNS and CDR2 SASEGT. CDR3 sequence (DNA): TGTGCCAGCAGTGAAAGGGACAGGGGTCAGCCCCAGCATTTT. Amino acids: CASSERDRGQPQHF.

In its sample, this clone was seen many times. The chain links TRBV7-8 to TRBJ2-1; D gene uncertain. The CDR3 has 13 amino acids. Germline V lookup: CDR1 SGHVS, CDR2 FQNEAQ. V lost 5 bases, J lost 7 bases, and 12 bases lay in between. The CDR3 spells CASSVTMGNEQFF. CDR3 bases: TGTGCCAGCAGCGTAACGATGGGGAATGAGCAGTTCTTC.

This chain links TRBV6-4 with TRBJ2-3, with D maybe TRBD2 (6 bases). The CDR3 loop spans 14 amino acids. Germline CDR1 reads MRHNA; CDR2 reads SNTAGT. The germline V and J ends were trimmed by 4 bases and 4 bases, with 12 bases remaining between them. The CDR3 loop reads CASSAEGLSDTQYF. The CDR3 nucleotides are TGTGCCAGCAGTGCGGAGGGCCTCTCAGATACGCAGTATTTT.

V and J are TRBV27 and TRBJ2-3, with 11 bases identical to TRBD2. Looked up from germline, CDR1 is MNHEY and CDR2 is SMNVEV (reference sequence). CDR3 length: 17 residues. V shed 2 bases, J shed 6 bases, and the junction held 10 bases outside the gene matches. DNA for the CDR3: TGTGCCAGCAGTTTAATTGCGACTAGCGGGACACGGGATACGCAGTATTTT. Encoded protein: CASSLIATSGTRDTQYF.

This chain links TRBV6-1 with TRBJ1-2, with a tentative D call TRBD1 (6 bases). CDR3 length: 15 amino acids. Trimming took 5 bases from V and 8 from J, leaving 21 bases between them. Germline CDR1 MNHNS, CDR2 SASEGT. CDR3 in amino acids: CASSPGTNSVGGYTF. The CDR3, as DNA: TGTGCCAGCAGTCCCGGGACAAACTCTGTGGGGGGCTACACCTTC.

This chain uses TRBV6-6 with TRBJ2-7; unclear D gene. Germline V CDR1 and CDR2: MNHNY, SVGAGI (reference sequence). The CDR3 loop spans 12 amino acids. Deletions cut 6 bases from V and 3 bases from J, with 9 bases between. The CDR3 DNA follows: TGTGCCAGCAGCCGCCAACTCTACGAGCAGTACTTC. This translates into CASSRQLYEQYF.

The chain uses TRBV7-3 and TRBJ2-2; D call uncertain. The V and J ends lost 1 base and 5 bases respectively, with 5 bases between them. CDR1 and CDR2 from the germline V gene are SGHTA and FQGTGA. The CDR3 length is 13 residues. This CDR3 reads CASSLMLTGELFF. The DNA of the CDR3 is TGTGCCAGCAGCTTAATGCTGACCGGGGAGCTGTTTTTT.

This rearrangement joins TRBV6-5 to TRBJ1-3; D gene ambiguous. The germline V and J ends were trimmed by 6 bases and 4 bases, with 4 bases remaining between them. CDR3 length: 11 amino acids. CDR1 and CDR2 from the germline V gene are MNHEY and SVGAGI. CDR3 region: CASRQGNTIYF. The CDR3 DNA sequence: TGTGCCAGCAGGCAAGGAAACACCATATATTTT.

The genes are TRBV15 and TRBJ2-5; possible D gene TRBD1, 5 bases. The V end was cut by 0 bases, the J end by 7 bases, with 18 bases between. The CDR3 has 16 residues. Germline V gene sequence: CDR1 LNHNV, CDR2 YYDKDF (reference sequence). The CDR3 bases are TGTGCCACCAGCAGAGATCACGCGGACATCTTTACGACCCAGTACTTC. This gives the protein CATSRDHADIFTTQYF.

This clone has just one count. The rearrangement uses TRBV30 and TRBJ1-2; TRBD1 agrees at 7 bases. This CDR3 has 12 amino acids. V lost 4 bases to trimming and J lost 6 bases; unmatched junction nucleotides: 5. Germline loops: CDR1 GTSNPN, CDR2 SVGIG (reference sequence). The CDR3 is CAWNDRANGYTF. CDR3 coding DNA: TGTGCCTGGAATGACAGGGCGAATGGCTACACCTTC.

The CDR3 DNA reads TGTGCCAGCCGCAGGGGGGGACTAGCGAATGAGCAGTTCTTC. It encodes CASRRGGLANEQFF. The rearrangement uses TRBV2 and TRBJ2-1; 10 nucleotides line up with TRBD2. The CDR3 length is 14 residues. The germline CDR1 and CDR2 sequences are SNHLY and FYNNEI. Trimming removed 8 bases from V and 7 bases from J; junction bases left unmatched: 8.

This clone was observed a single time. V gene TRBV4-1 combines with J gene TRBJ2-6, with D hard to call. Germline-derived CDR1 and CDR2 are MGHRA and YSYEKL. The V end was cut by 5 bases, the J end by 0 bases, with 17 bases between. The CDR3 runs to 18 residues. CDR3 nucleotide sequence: TGCGCCAGCAGCTTACATACTCAACAGAGCTCTGGGGCCAACGTCCTGACTTTC. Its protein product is CASSLHTQQSSGANVLTF.